These 16 T cell receptor beta chains share one sample of origin, sequenced in a study of CD8 T cells in ankylosing spondylitis. TCRdb re-called the 5' RACE reads through MiXCR, storing one row per CDR3 protein. Among under 450,000 distinct CDR3 sequences listed, 20% to 25% were seen once. Sequenced sample: blood, either unsorted or a sorted T cell fraction (not recorded which). The receptors shown here come from a male donor with ankylosing spondylitis or in good health (not recorded which).

The CDR3 loop reads CASSESLGAFSPLHF. Here the CDR3 DNA reads TGTGCCAGCAGTGAATCCTTAGGGGCTTTTTCACCCCTCCACTTT. The rearrangement uses TRBV25-1 and TRBJ1-6; tentatively, D is TRBD1 (5 bases). Germline CDR1 and CDR2: MGHDK and SYGVNS. V was pared by 1 base and J by 9 bases, with 13 bases between. The CDR3 covers 15 residues.

This clonotype has just one count. This rearrangement joins TRBV7-9 to TRBJ2-7, with 8 bases lining up with TRBD1. The CDR3 is 15 residues long. The trim removed 5 bases at V and 2 bases at J, leaving 8 bases unmatched. Germline CDR1 reads SEHNR; CDR2 reads FQNEAQ (reference sequence). The CDR3, as DNA: TGTGCCAGCAGCCAATTCAGGGGGCTGGCCTACGAGCAGTACTTC. It yields the protein CASSQFRGLAYEQYF.

The chain couples TRBV27 to TRBJ2-7, with 13 bases fitting TRBD2. The ends lost 4 bases at V and 2 bases at J; junction bases unmatched: 5. The CDR3 length is 16 residues. CDR1 is MNHEY and CDR2 is SMNVEV in the germline V gene (reference sequence). The DNA of the CDR3 is TGTGCCAGCAGTTCACAACTAGCGGGGGGGACCTACGAGCAGTACTTC. This translates into CASSSQLAGGTYEQYF.

This clonotype was observed a handful of times. The V gene is TRBV4-2, the J gene TRBJ2-5; possibly TRBD1 or TRBD2 for D (6 bases each). There are 17 residues in the CDR3. Per germline, CDR1 LGHNA and CDR2 YNFKEQ. V was cut by 3 bases and J by 2 bases, with 19 bases left in between. The CDR3 is CASSHLPGALNQETQYF. The CDR3 nucleotides read TGTGCCAGCAGCCACCTACCGGGGGCATTGAATCAAGAGACCCAGTACTTC.

This clonotype was picked up a small number of times. At one boundary the junction diverges from the germline segment, which might be a read error. The chain carries TRBV12-3 or TRBV12-4 and TRBJ1-3; possibly TRBD1 for D (5 bases). The CDR3 extends over 20 amino acids. The CDR3: CASIRRPTDAFSLGGNTTYF. The CDR3 DNA reads TGTGCCAGCATCAGAAGGCCGACCGATGCTTTCTCTCTGGGGGGAAACACCACATATTTT.

This clonotype occurred a few times. The J gene is TRBJ2-3, the V gene TRBV7-6; D not certain. CDR3 length: 16 amino acids. Germline V gives CDR1 SGHVS, CDR2 FNYEAQ. V was pared by 2 bases and J by 0 bases, with 12 bases between. The CDR3 is CASSLSSGLSTDTQYF. CDR3 sequence (DNA): TGTGCCAGCAGCTTATCTTCCGGCCTTAGCACAGATACGCAGTATTTT.

This clonotype was counted only a few times. This chain links TRBV28 with TRBJ2-5; 13 positions agree with TRBD2. The CDR3 consists of 16 residues. Germline values: CDR1 MDHEN, CDR2 SYDVKM. Trimming took 3 bases from V and 5 from J; bases not matched to a gene: 6. DNA for the CDR3: TGTGCCAGCAGTTTTACTAGCGGGGGGGCCGGGGAGACCCAGTACTTC. This sequence encodes CASSFTSGGAGETQYF.

V gene TRBV28 combines with J gene TRBJ2-7; 8 nucleotides align to TRBD1. With 7 bases clipped from V and 2 bases from J, the junction kept 7 bases outside the gene matches. This CDR3 spans 14 amino acids. Germline V gene sequence: CDR1 MDHEN, CDR2 SYDVKM. In DNA, the CDR3 is TGTGCCAGCATCTCCAGGGGGCTCGCCTACGAGCAGTACTTC. This translates into CASISRGLAYEQYF.

The chain combines TRBV12-3 or TRBV12-4 with TRBJ2-3; TRBD2 agrees at 8 bases. The CDR3 sequence is 16 residues long. With 5 bases clipped from V and 2 bases from J, the junction kept 9 bases outside the gene matches. The CDR3 here is CASSTARGGNTDTQYF. CDR3 bases: TGTGCCAGCAGTACGGCCCGGGGGGGAAACACAGATACGCAGTATTTT.

This clonotype showed up many times. The rearrangement links TRBV6-2 or TRBV6-3 to TRBJ1-2; D unclear. The CDR3 spans 17 residues. Trimming took off 8 bases at V and 5 bases at J, with 27 bases between the two ends. CDR1 and CDR2 (germline): MNHEY, SVGEGT. The CDR3 loop is CASEPLPDVRTKYGYTF. As DNA, the CDR3 is TGTGCCAGCGAGCCACTACCCGACGTGAGAACGAAATATGGCTACACCTTC.

This clonotype has only a few counts. The chain employs TRBV21-1 and TRBJ2-5; the D call TRBD1 from the table was never checked on the DNA. TRBV21-1 is described as a pseudogene. This CDR3 comprises 15 residues. The CDR3 sequence: CASSIATGGEETQYF. DNA for the CDR3: TGTGCCAGCAGCATCGCGACAGGGGGGGAAGAGACCCAGTACTTC.

There are a few counts of this clonotype. This rearrangement joins TRBV20-1 to TRBJ2-7; D ambiguous. Trimming shortened V by 1 base and J by 6 bases, and 19 bases separated the two germline ends. Germline CDR1 reads DFQATT; CDR2 reads SNEGSKA (reference sequence). The length of the CDR3 is 15 residues. The CDR3 nucleotides are TGCAGTGCTAGAGCCCTAGATAGGCCTTCGGGCGAGCAGTACTTC. Encoded protein: CSARALDRPSGEQYF.

This sequence joins TRBV6-2 or TRBV6-3 and TRBJ2-3; 9 bases fit TRBD1. Germline CDR1 and CDR2: MNHEY and SVGEGT. There are 16 residues in the CDR3. J gave up 0 bases and V 6 bases, and 7 bases lay outside the gene matches. The CDR3 loop is CASSIGTGTSTDTQYF. CDR3 bases: TGTGCCAGCAGCATTGGGACAGGGACTAGCACAGATACGCAGTATTTT.

This clonotype has more than one count but fewer than ten. This sequence joins TRBV7-2 and TRBJ2-1, with 8 nucleotides matching TRBD2. Per the germline V gene, CDR1 is SGHTA and CDR2 is FQGNSA. The junction had 8 bases not matched to a gene; V was cut back by 5 bases and J by 5 bases. The CDR3 runs to 15 residues. CDR3 amino acids: CASSDGGGPNNEQFF. The CDR3 region has the DNA TGTGCCAGCAGCGACGGCGGGGGGCCTAACAATGAGCAGTTCTTC.

The rearrangement links TRBV27 to TRBJ2-3; D is undetermined. The CDR3 sequence is 12 residues long. Per germline, CDR1 MNHEY and CDR2 SMNVEV (reference sequence). V was shortened by 5 bases and J by 12 bases, with 15 bases between the two germline ends. This chain's CDR3 is CASSPGPGAQYF. CDR3 DNA: TGTGCCAGCAGTCCCGGACCGGGTGCTCAGTATTTT.

The chain carries TRBV4-1 and TRBJ2-6; tentatively, D is TRBD1 (6 bases). The CDR3 is 16 residues long. Deletions cut 0 bases from V and 9 bases from J, with 15 bases between. The V gene's germline CDR1 is MGHRA and CDR2 YSYEKL. CDR3 DNA sequence: TGCGCCAGCAGCCAAGAGACAGGCTGGTTAGTCAACGTCCTGACTTTC. Its protein is CASSQETGWLVNVLTF.